This T cell receptor beta chain emerged from a study of monozygotic twins with inflammatory bowel disease. The CDR3 has 14 amino acids. The germline gives CDR1 DFQATT, CDR2 SNEGSKA (reference sequence). Study results and limitations: Whether twins were concordant or discordant made no difference to repertoire similarity, possibly from limited power. Diversity of TCRbeta measured by inverse Simpson was lower in IBD patients than in healthy co-twins.

A word on this clonotype: Its antigen remains unidentified.

TCRdb derives one entry per CDR3 protein from the 5' RACE reads, leaving out DNA. This table holds over 110,000 distinct CDR3 sequences. The rearrangement uses TRBV20-1 and TRBJ2-1. Sequences were obtained from blood. The TCR originated in a human donor with ulcerative colitis or Crohn's disease, or a healthy co-twin of an affected twin (not recorded which). CDR3 residues: CSARERDSYNEQFF.